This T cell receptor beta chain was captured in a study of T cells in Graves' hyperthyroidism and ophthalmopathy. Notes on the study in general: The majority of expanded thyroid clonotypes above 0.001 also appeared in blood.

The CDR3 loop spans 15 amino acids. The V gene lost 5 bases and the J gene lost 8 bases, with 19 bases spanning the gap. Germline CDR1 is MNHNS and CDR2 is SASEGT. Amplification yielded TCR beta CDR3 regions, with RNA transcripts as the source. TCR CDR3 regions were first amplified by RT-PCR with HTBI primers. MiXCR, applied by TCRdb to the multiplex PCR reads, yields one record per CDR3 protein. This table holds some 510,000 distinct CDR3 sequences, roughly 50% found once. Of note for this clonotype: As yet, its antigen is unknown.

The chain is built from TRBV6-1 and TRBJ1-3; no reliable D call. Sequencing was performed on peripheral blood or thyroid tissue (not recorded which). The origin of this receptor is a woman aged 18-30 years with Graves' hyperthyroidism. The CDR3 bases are TGTGCCAGCAGTAGGGTCGCGGACTATGGCTACACCATATATTTT. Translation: CASSRVADYGYTIYF.